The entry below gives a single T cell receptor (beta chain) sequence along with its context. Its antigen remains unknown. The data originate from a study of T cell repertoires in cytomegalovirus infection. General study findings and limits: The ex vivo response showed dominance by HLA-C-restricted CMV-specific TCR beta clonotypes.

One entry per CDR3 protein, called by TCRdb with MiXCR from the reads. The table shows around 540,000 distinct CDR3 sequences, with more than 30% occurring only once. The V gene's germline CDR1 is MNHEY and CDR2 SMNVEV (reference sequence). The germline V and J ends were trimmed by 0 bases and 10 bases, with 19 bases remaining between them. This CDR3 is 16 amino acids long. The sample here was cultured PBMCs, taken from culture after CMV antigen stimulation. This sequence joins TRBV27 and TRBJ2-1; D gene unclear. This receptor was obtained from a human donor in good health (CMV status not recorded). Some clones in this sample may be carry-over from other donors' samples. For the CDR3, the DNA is TGTGCCAGCAGTTTATCTGGCAGCCTCGACCTCGGGGAGCAGTTCTTC. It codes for CASSLSGSLDLGEQFF.